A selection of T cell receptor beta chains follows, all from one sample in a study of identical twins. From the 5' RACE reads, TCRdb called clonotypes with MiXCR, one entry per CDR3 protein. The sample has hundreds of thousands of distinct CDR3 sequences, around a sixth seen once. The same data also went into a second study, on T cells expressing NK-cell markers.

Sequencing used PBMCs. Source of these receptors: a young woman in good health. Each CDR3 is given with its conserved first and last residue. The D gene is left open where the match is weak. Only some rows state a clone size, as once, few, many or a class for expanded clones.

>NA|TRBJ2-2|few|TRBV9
TGTGCCAGCAGCGTAGCCATGAACACCGGGGAGCTGTTTTTT
CASSVAMNTGELFF
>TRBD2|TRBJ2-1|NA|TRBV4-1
TGCGCCAGCAGCCAAGGGCAGCTAGCGGTATACAATGAGCAGTTCTTC
CASSQGQLAVYNEQFF
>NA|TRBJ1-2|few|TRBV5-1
TGCGCCAGCAGCTTTGGGGGCTCGGCGTTAGGCTACACCTTC
CASSFGGSALGYTF
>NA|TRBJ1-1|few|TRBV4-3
TGCGCCAGCAGCCAAGGGTCGACAGGAACTATGAACACTGAAGCTTTCTTT
CASSQGSTGTMNTEAFF
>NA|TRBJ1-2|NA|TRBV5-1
TGCGCCAGCAGCTTGGGATGGGACACTTCACGGGCTGGCTACACCTTC
CASSLGWDTSRAGYTF
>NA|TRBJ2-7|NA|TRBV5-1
TGCGCCAGCAGCCGACACGGAGCCTACGAGCAGTACTTC
CASSRHGAYEQYF
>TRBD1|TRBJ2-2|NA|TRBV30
TGTGCCTGGAACAGGGGACAGATCACCGGGGAGCTGTTTTTT
CAWNRGQITGELFF
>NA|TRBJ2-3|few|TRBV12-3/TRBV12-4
TGTGCCAGCACCCCCGGGGGACTTAGCACAGATACGCAGTATTTT
CASTPGGLSTDTQYF
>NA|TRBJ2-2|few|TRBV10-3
TGTGCCATCAGGACAGACAAGAGAACCGGGGAGCTGTTTTTT
CAIRTDKRTGELFF
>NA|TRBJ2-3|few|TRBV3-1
TGTGCCAGCAGCGTTAGCGGACTTAGCACAGATACGCAGTATTTT
CASSVSGLSTDTQYF
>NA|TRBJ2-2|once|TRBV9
TGTGCCAGCAGCGTAGAGGGCCAGAACACCGGGGAGCTGTTTTTT
CASSVEGQNTGELFF
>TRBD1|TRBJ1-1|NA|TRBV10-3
TGTGCCATCAGAGACAGGGGGAAGGCCAAGGTCGGAGCTTTCTTT
CAIRDRGKAKVGAFF
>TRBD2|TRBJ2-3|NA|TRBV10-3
TGTGCCATCAGCGCACGGGGACTAGCGGGAGGGCCGGATACGCAGTATTTT
CAISARGLAGGPDTQYF
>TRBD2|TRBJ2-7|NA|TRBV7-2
TGTGCCAGCAGCTCCCGGGCGGGAGTTACTCACGAGCAGTACTTC
CASSSRAGVTHEQYF
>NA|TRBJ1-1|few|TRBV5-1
TGCGCCATCTATGGCACTGGGCCAGTGAAAGCTTTCTTT
CAIYGTGPVKAFF
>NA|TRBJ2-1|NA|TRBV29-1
TGCAGCGTTGCCCTCTGGACTGGGGAGAATGAGCAGTTCTTC
CSVALWTGENEQFF
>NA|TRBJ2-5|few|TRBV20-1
TGCAGTGCTATCTGGGGACGAGAGACCCAGTACTTC
CSAIWGRETQYF
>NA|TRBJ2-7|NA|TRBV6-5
TGTGCCAGCAGTTACCAGCGGTGGAGCTACGAGCAGTACTTC
CASSYQRWSYEQYF
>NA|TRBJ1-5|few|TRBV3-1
TGTGCCAGCAGCCCTTCTCCCCGCAGCAATCAGCCCCAGCATTTT
CASSPSPRSNQPQHF
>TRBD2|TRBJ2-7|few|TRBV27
TGTGCCAGCAGTCCGGTAGCGGGAGGGCCCTCGTACGAGCAGTACTTC
CASSPVAGGPSYEQYF
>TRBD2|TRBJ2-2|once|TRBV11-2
TGTGCCAGCAGCTACCTCCCGAGGACTAGCGGAGTTAACACCGGGGAGCTGTTTTTT
CASSYLPRTSGVNTGELFF
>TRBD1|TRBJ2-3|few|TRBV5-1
TGCGCCAGCAGCTTTTCCGGGACAGGAACCGATACGCAGTATTTT
CASSFSGTGTDTQYF
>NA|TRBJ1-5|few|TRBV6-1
TGTGCCAGCAGTGACTCGCCCGGGACCGCGCATTTT
CASSDSPGTAHF
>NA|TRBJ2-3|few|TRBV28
TGTGCCAGCAGTACAACGGCAGGGGAAACAGATACGCAGTATTTT
CASSTTAGETDTQYF
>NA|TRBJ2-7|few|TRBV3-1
TGTGCCAGCAGCCAAGAATCCGCAAGTGACGAGCAGTACTTC
CASSQESASDEQYF
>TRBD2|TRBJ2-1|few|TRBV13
TGTGCCAGCAGCTTCCGAACTAGCGGGAGGGCCGTAAGTAATGAGCAGTTCTTC
CASSFRTSGRAVSNEQFF
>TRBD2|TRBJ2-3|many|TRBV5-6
TGTGCCAGCAGCTGGGGCCTAGCGGGAGAGGGAGATACGCAGTATTTT
CASSWGLAGEGDTQYF
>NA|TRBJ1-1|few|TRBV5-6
TGTGCCAGCAGCTTGATATCGCAACGAAGCACTGAAGCTTTCTTT
CASSLISQRSTEAFF
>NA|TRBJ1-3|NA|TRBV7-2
TGTGCCAGCAGCCGGACACTGGGAGGTGGAAACACCATATATTTT
CASSRTLGGGNTIYF
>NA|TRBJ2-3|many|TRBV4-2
TGTGCCAGCAGCCGCTTGGGGACAGATACGCAGTATTTT
CASSRLGTDTQYF
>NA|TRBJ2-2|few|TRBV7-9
TGTGCCAGCAGCTCCCCATCTGACTTGTCGGGCACCGGGGAGCTGTTTTTT
CASSSPSDLSGTGELFF
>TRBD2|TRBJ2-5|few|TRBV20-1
TGCAGTGCAATGACTAGCGGGTGGGAGACCCAGTACTTC
CSAMTSGWETQYF
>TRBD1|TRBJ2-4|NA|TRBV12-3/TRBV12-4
TGTGCCAGCAGTCCCAGGACAGGTTTGGCCAAAAACATTCAGTACTTC
CASSPRTGLAKNIQYF
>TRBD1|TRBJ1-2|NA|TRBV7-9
TGTGCCAGCAGCACTACAGGGGTTCACGGCTACACCTTC
CASSTTGVHGYTF
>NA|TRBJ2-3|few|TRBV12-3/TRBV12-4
TGTGCCAGCAGTCGCCAACATGATACGCAGTATTTT
CASSRQHDTQYF
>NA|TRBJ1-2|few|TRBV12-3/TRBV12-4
TGTGCCAGCAGTTCCCTACCAAGGGGAAATGGCTACACCTTC
CASSSLPRGNGYTF
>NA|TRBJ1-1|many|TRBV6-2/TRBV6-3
TGTGCCAGCAGTTACATGTCAGAGCTGAACACTGAAGCTTTCTTT
CASSYMSELNTEAFF
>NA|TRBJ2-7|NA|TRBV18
TGTGCCAGCTCTGATCGAGAAGGGTACGAGCAGTACTTC
CASSDREGYEQYF
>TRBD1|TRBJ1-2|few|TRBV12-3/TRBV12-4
TGTGCCAGCACTGATTTGGGACAGAGTAACTATGGCTACACCTTC
CASTDLGQSNYGYTF
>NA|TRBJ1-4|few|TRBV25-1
TGTGCCAGCAGTGATAATTTCCTTTCGGGCGGACTGTTTTTT
CASSDNFLSGGLFF
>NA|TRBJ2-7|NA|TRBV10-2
TGCGCCAGCAGTGAGACGGGACTTTACTACGAGCAGTACTTC
CASSETGLYYEQYF
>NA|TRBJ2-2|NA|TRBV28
TGTGCCATGGGCCCCGGGCTCCTCGGGGAGCTGTTTTTT
CAMGPGLLGELFF
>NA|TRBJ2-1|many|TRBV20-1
TGCAGTGCTACTAGAACAGGGCAAAGCTCCTACAATGAGCAGTTCTTC
CSATRTGQSSYNEQFF
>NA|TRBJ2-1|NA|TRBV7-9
TGTGCCAGCAGCTCTCCGACTTCGTCCAAATACAATGAGCAGTTCTTC
CASSSPTSSKYNEQFF
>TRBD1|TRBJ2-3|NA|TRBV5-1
TGCGCCAGCAGCTTGGTACAGGGGGAAACAGATACGCAGTATTTT
CASSLVQGETDTQYF
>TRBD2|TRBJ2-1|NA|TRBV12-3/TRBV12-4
TGTGCCAGCACCCCCCGGGGGGTAGCAGGTACCTACAATGAGCAGTTCTTC
CASTPRGVAGTYNEQFF
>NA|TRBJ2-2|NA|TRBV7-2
TGTGCCAGCAGCTTAGCGACTGACACCGGGGAGCTGTTTTTT
CASSLATDTGELFF
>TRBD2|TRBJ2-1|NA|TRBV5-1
TGCGCCAGCAGCCCAGGACTAGCGGGGGTCGTGATCGATGAGCAGTTCTTC
CASSPGLAGVVIDEQFF
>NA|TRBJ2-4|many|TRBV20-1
TGCAGTGCTAGTCGGGGCGGGTGGGACATTCAGTACTTC
CSASRGGWDIQYF
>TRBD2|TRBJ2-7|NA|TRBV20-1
TGCAGTGCTATAAGCGGGATCGGAAACGAGCAGTACTTC
CSAISGIGNEQYF
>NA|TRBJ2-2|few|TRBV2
TGTGCCAGCTGGGTAGCGGAGTACACCGGGGAGCTGTTTTTT
CASWVAEYTGELFF